This T cell receptor beta chain was captured in a study of PD-1 blockade in mismatch repair-deficient tumors. This table comes from immunoSEQ multiplex PCR, and its TCRdb copy is limited to in-frame clones, with some not included. This sample has 25,000 to 30,000 clones, with approximately 84% found just once. Mismatch repair deficiency was confirmed in all patients, by PCR or immunohistochemistry. TCRs were sequenced from a few patients responding to pembrolizumab. The germline V gene has CDR1 SGHAT and CDR2 FQNNGV. Trimming took 5 bases from V and 4 from J, leaving 16 bases between them. This CDR3 comprises 15 residues.

The sequencing used PBMCs, collected before pembrolizumab treatment. The clonotype comes from an adult with mismatch repair-deficient cancer. The genes are TRBV11-2 and TRBJ2-3; tentatively, D is TRBD2 (6 bases). CDR3 in amino acids: CASSPPGVWADTQYF. The CDR3 coding sequence is TGTGCCAGCAGCCCGCCGGGAGTCTGGGCAGATACGCAGTATTTT. Full variable domain (rest looked up from reference TRBV11-2 and TRBJ2-3): EAGVAQSPRYKIIEKRQSVAFWCNPISGHATLYWYQQILGQGPKLLIQFQNNGVVDDSQLPKDRFSAERLKGVDSTLKIQPAKLEDSAVYLCASSPPGVWADTQYFGPGTRLTVL.